The 26 T cell receptor beta chains given below trace back to one sample, sequenced in a study of blood T cell repertoires in COVID-19. Profiled with immunoSEQ multiplex PCR; TCRdb holds only in-frame clones, not every one. The sample records about 150,000 clones, over 80% being singletons. The sequenced sample consisted of peripheral blood. These receptors originate from a man aged 80 or over with acute or convalescent COVID-19.

CDR3 DNA sequence: TGTGCCAGCAGCCAAGTTCAGGGGGCGAACACTGAAGCTTTCTTT. Amino acids: CASSQVQGANTEAFF. V and J are TRBV16 and TRBJ1-1; 8 bases are a match to TRBD1. J was trimmed by 1 base and V by 2 bases; bases with no gene match: 3. This CDR3 contains 15 residues. CDR1 and CDR2 from the germline V gene are KGHSY and FQNENV.

The chain combines TRBV7-9 with TRBJ1-1, with a weak D call TRBD1 (6 bases). This CDR3 region has 14 residues. The germline gives CDR1 SEHNR, CDR2 FQNEAQ (reference sequence). The V and J ends lost 5 bases and 2 bases respectively, with 12 bases between them. CDR3 coding DNA: TGTGCCAGCAGCCCCTTACAGGGAAACACTGAAGCTTTCTTT. It specifies CASSPLQGNTEAFF. Complete variable domain (other parts from reference TRBV7-9 and TRBJ1-1): DTGVSQNPRHKITKRGQNVTFRCDPISEHNRLYWYRQTLGQGPEFLTYFQNEAQLEKSRLLSDRFSAERPKGSFSTLEIQRTEQGDSAMYLCASSPLQGNTEAFFGQGTRLTVV.

The rearrangement joins TRBV6-5 to TRBJ2-3; TRBD2 agrees at 7 bases. The CDR3 contains 15 residues. CDR1 and CDR2 (germline): MNHEY, SVGAGI. With V trimmed by 2 bases and J by 4 bases, 6 bases remained unmatched. The DNA for the CDR3 is TGTGCCAGCAGTTACGCTACTAGCGCGGCAGATACGCAGTATTTT. Amino acid sequence: CASSYATSAADTQYF.

CDR3 DNA sequence: TGTGCCACCAGTGATTTCGGCAGGGAAGGGCAAGAGACCCAGTACTTC. This gives the protein CATSDFGREGQETQYF. J is TRBJ2-5 and V is TRBV24-1, with a possible D match to TRBD1 (5 bases). Trimming pared 1 base from V and 2 bases from J, leaving 13 bases between. Germline V gene sequence: CDR1 KGHDR, CDR2 SFDVKD. CDR3 length equals 16 residues.

The chain employs TRBV5-1 and TRBJ2-1; weak D call: TRBD2 (5 bases). The germline V gene has CDR1 SGHRS and CDR2 YFSETQ. V gave up 0 bases and J gave up 9 bases, with 22 bases separating them. The CDR3 sequence is 17 residues long. CDR3 residues: CASSLVGNRALEGEQFF. CDR3 bases: TGCGCCAGCAGCTTGGTCGGTAACAGAGCCTTAGAGGGTGAGCAGTTCTTC.

The rearrangement uses TRBV10-3 and TRBJ2-1, with 9 bases lining up with TRBD2. The ends lost 6 bases at V and 8 bases at J; junction bases unmatched: 14. This CDR3 has 16 amino acids. Per germline, CDR1 ENHRY and CDR2 SYGVKD. CDR3 DNA sequence: TGTGCCATCAGCCCCCTTAGAGCGGGAGGTCGGGATGAGCAGTTCTTC. As protein: CAISPLRAGGRDEQFF.

The chain is built from TRBV4-1 and TRBJ1-5, with no clear D. V was cut by 1 base and J by 2 bases, with 6 bases left in between. The germline gives CDR1 MGHRA, CDR2 YSYEKL. The CDR3 covers 14 residues. The CDR3, as DNA: TGCGCCAGCAGCCAAGGGGAGGGCAATCAGCCCCAGCATTTT. Protein product: CASSQGEGNQPQHF.

The CDR3 protein is CASSQTSGVSRYGYTF. The CDR3 DNA is TGTGCCAGCAGCCAAACATCAGGGGTTTCTAGGTATGGCTACACCTTC. The V gene is TRBV3-1 (or the pseudogene TRBV3-2), the J gene TRBJ1-2; weak D call: TRBD1 (6 bases). Germline CDR1 LGHDT, CDR2 YNNKEL (reference sequence). Trimming shortened V by 2 bases and J by 5 bases, and 18 bases separated the two germline ends. The CDR3 is made up of 16 amino acids.

This chain connects TRBV24-1 to TRBJ2-5, with TRBD1 matching over 10 bases. CDR1 is KGHDR and CDR2 is SFDVKD in the germline V gene. The CDR3 has 18 amino acids. V shed 4 bases, J shed 1 base, and the junction held 11 bases outside the gene matches. This CDR3 is CATSETGQGPRIQETQYF. CDR3 sequence (DNA): TGTGCCACCAGTGAAACGGGACAGGGGCCGCGAATCCAAGAGACCCAGTACTTC.

V usage is TRBV2 and J usage is TRBJ2-2; D may be TRBD1 (6 bases). The V end was cut by 5 bases, the J end by 4 bases, with 14 bases between. Germline V gene lookup returns CDR1 SNHLY and CDR2 FYNNEI. The CDR3 has 15 amino acids. The CDR3 sequence is CASSYLGASTGELFF. In DNA, the CDR3 is TGTGCCAGCAGTTATTTGGGGGCGAGCACCGGGGAGCTGTTTTTT.

The chain has TRBV30 and TRBJ2-5; TRBD2 matches 8 bases. Germline trimming cut 4 bases from V and 5 bases from J; bases unmatched to any gene: 9. This CDR3 contains 14 residues. CDR1 and CDR2 (germline): GTSNPN, SVGIG (reference sequence). The chain's CDR3 is CAWTLPGGWETQYF. The CDR3 coding sequence is TGTGCCTGGACCTTGCCGGGAGGGTGGGAGACCCAGTACTTC.

This chain connects TRBV9 to TRBJ1-6; no reliable D call. CDR3 length: 13 residues. V was clipped by 3 bases and J by 5 bases, with 6 bases between them. Per germline, CDR1 SGDLS and CDR2 YYNGEE. For the CDR3, the DNA is TGTGCCAGCAGCGCTAAAGATAATTCACCCCTCCACTTT. Residues: CASSAKDNSPLHF. Supplemented by reference TRBV9 and TRBJ1-6, the full variable domain reads DSGVTQTPKHLITATGQRVTLRCSPRSGDLSVYWYQQSLDQGLQFLIQYYNGEERAKGNILERFSAQQFPDLHSELNLSSLELGDSALYFCASSAKDNSPLHFGNGTRLTVT.

The V call is TRBV2, the J call TRBJ2-7, with TRBD1 matching over 7 bases. From germline, CDR1 is SNHLY and CDR2 FYNNEI. CDR3 length: 13 residues. The trim removed 8 bases at V and 5 bases at J, leaving 9 bases unmatched. The CDR3 nucleotides are TGTGCCAGCGTAAGTGACAGGGAAGACGAGCAGTACTTC. As protein: CASVSDREDEQYF.

The rearrangement uses TRBV10-3 and TRBJ1-1; no reliable D call. The CDR3 consists of 13 residues. V gave up 5 bases and J gave up 10 bases, with 17 bases separating them. Germline V CDR1 and CDR2: ENHRY, SYGVKD. The CDR3 is CAISWYRESGAFF. In DNA, the CDR3 is TGTGCCATCAGTTGGTACCGGGAAAGTGGAGCTTTCTTT.

The chain links TRBV9 to TRBJ2-5, with D unresolved. The V end lost 4 bases, the J end lost 5 bases, and 15 bases lay between the germline ends. Germline V gene lookup returns CDR1 SGDLS and CDR2 YYNGEE. CDR3 length: 14 residues. The CDR3 sequence is CASSPLESGETQYF. CDR3 bases: TGTGCCAGCAGCCCCCTAGAATCGGGTGAGACCCAGTACTTC.

V and J are TRBV7-8 and TRBJ2-3; 9 bases agree with TRBD1. The CDR3 has 14 amino acids. Germline CDR1 and CDR2: SGHVS and FQNEAQ. J was trimmed by 3 bases and V by 3 bases; bases with no gene match: 1. DNA of the CDR3: TGTGCCAGCAGCTTTGGACAGGGGACAGATACGCAGTATTTT. It yields the protein CASSFGQGTDTQYF.

J is TRBJ1-4 and V is TRBV19, with D unclear. Germline V gene lookup returns CDR1 LNHDA and CDR2 SQIVND (reference sequence). This CDR3 has 13 residues. The V end lost 10 bases, the J end lost 8 bases, and 17 bases lay between the germline ends. As DNA, the CDR3 is TGTGCCACCCGCCGCAACGGGGAGGAAAAACTGTTTTTT. Its translation: CATRRNGEEKLFF.

The rearrangement joins TRBV11-2 to TRBJ2-5; the match to TRBD2 covers 9 bases. The CDR3 has 17 residues. Germline-derived CDR1 and CDR2 are SGHAT and FQNNGV. J lost 0 bases, V lost 3 bases, and 8 bases had no gene match. The CDR3 protein is CASSFELAGPYQETQYF. As DNA, the CDR3 is TGTGCCAGCAGCTTCGAACTAGCGGGCCCGTACCAAGAGACCCAGTACTTC.

The J gene is TRBJ1-5, the V gene TRBV2; 10 bases match TRBD1. CDR3 length: 13 residues. Germline V lookup: CDR1 SNHLY, CDR2 FYNNEI. The V segment lost 7 bases and the J segment 6 bases; nucleotides outside the gene matches: 3. Here the CDR3 reads CASTRQGAQPQHF. The CDR3 bases are TGTGCCAGCACCAGACAGGGGGCTCAGCCCCAGCATTTT.

V is TRBV24-1 and J is TRBJ2-5; D gene unclear. Trimming took 4 bases from V and 4 from J, leaving 9 bases between them. Germline CDR1 is KGHDR and CDR2 is SFDVKD. This CDR3 contains 13 residues. The CDR3 here is CATSDPPGETQYF. As DNA, the CDR3 is TGTGCCACCAGTGACCCTCCGGGAGAGACCCAGTACTTC.

This chain connects TRBV18 to TRBJ1-2, with D tentatively TRBD1 (5 bases). The CDR3 consists of 14 residues. The germline CDR1 and CDR2 sequences are KGHSH and LQKENI. The V end was cut by 1 base, the J end by 6 bases, with 12 bases between. The CDR3 loop reads CASSPQGKGNGYTF. CDR3 DNA sequence: TGTGCCAGCTCACCACAGGGGAAAGGGAATGGCTACACCTTC.

This chain links TRBV5-5 with TRBJ2-3, with 13 bases aligning to TRBD2. The CDR3 runs to 17 residues. V lost 4 bases to trimming and J lost 0 bases; unmatched junction nucleotides: 5. Per the germline V gene, CDR1 is SGHKS and CDR2 is YYEKEE (reference sequence). The DNA of the CDR3 is TGTGCCAGCAGCCTGGGGACTAGCGGGATTAGCACAGATACGCAGTATTTT. Translation: CASSLGTSGISTDTQYF. The whole variable domain, remainder taken from reference TRBV5-5 and TRBJ2-3, is DAGVTQSPTHLIKTRGQQVTLRCSPISGHKSVSWYQQVLGQGPQFIFQYYEKEERGRGNFPDRFSARQFPNYSSELNVNALLLGDSALYLCASSLGTSGISTDTQYFGPGTRLTVL.

The chain employs TRBV13 and TRBJ2-7; the match to TRBD1 covers 8 bases. With 1 base clipped from V and 7 bases from J, the junction kept 18 bases outside the gene matches. CDR1 PRHDT and CDR2 FYEKMQ come from the germline V gene (reference sequence). CDR3 length equals 18 residues. The CDR3, as DNA: TGTGCCAGCAGCTTAGCCGTTAACAGGGGGTCCGGGCGGGAAGAGCAGTACTTC. It encodes CASSLAVNRGSGREEQYF.

This clone has a handful of counts. The rearrangement uses TRBV6-5 and TRBJ1-6; 10 bases match TRBD1. The CDR3 loop spans 15 amino acids. Germline assignment: CDR1 MNHEY and CDR2 SVGAGI. V was pared by 7 bases and J by 9 bases, with 9 bases of the junction left unmatched. The CDR3 sequence: CASTIAGQGTSPLHF. In DNA form, the CDR3 reads TGTGCCAGCACTATAGCGGGACAGGGGACTTCACCCCTCCACTTT.

The rearrangement links TRBV7-6 to TRBJ1-4; D is uncertain. V gave up 3 bases and J gave up 2 bases, with 16 bases separating them. The germline CDR1 and CDR2 sequences are SGHVS and FNYEAQ. CDR3 length: 17 residues. Written as DNA, the CDR3 is TGTGCCAGCAGCTTCCGTCGTTATAGGGAGACTAATGAAAAACTGTTTTTT. Its protein is CASSFRRYRETNEKLFF.

J is TRBJ1-2 and V is TRBV7-3; 10 bases are a match to TRBD1. CDR1 and CDR2 (germline): SGHTA, FQGTGA. J was trimmed by 8 bases and V by 3 bases; bases with no gene match: 12. The CDR3 runs 16 residues. The CDR3 DNA follows: TGTGCCAGCAGCTTCATAGGAGGACAGGGGGAAGGGGGCTACACCTTC. Translating it yields CASSFIGGQGEGGYTF.